This T cell receptor (beta chain) was identified during a study of OX40 agonist ivuxolimab in advanced cancers. Comment on this clone: Its antigen is unknown.

Whole-study results and caveats: Researchers report that CD8+ T cells had, on average, more expanded clones than CD4+.

The CDR3 loop spans 15 amino acids. Looked up from germline, CDR1 is SGHDT and CDR2 is YYEEEE. Losses at the gene ends were 3 bases for V and 2 bases for J; bases not matched to a gene: 8. Assay: immunoSEQ multiplex PCR; the TCRdb copy retains only in-frame clones and omits some. Of roughly 26,000 clones listed, almost 90% are singletons. The sequence derives from an adult with an advanced solid tumor such as melanoma, head and neck, liver or kidney cancer. Sequenced here: CD4+ or CD8+ T cells sorted from blood, sampled in a trial of the OX40 agonist ivuxolimab. The rearrangement joins TRBV5-6 to TRBJ2-7; 7 bases fit TRBD1. DNA of the CDR3: TGTGCCAGCAGCTCGGGCGGACAGGCCGCCTACGAGCAGTACTTC. Its protein product is CASSSGGQAAYEQYF.